This T cell receptor beta chain was profiled in a study of blood T cell repertoires in COVID-19. Overall study: Samples came from the United States, Italy and Spain, spanning acute and convalescent COVID-19.

Participants, about 18 to 90 years old, spanned fewer than 25 US areas. Participants reported their clinical history, and cohort assignment relied on those reports. Cohort 3 recovered donors had two negative PCRs, clearance, or symptom resolution. The method was immunoSEQ multiplex PCR; TCRdb's version includes in-frame clones alone and lacks a portion of them. The sample includes 200,000 to 300,000 clones, roughly 91% of them seen just once. Germline CDR1 and CDR2: SGHVT and SQSDAQ. The length of the CDR3 is 11 residues. Between the trimmed V and J ends, which lost 5 bases and 8 bases, there was a span of 9 bases.

The sequence came from a woman aged 25-40 years who had recovered from COVID-19. The rearrangement links TRBV7-4 to TRBJ1-2; D unresolved. The sample was PBMCs or T cells enriched from blood (not recorded which). The CDR3 protein is CASSHSGGYTF. The CDR3 coding sequence is TGTGCCAGCAGCCACAGTGGAGGCTACACCTTC.